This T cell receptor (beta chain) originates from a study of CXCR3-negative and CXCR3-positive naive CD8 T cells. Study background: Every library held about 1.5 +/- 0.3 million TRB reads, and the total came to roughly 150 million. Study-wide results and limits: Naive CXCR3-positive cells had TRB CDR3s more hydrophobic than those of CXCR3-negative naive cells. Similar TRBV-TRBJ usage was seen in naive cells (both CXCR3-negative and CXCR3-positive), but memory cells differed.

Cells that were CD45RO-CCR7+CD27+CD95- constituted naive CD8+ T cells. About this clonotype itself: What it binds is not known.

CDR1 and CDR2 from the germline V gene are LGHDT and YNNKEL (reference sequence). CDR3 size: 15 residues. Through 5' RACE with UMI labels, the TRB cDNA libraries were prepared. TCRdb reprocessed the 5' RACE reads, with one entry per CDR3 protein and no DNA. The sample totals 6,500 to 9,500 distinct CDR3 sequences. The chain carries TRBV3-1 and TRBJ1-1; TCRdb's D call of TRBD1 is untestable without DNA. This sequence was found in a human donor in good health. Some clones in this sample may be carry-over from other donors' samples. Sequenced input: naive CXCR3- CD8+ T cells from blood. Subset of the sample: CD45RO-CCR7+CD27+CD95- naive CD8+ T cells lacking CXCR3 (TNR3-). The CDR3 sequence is CASSRPGQGVTEAFF.